One TCR beta chain is described in this entry. Which antigen it targets is not known. The record has no base qualities; no much larger clone is one base away. Germline trimming amounts to 0 bases on V and 9 bases on J, with 13 as the count of junction bases outside the gene matches. The CDR3, from cysteine to phenylalanine, totals 16 residues. Left in the record is the CDR3 DNA by itself, 48 bases read in frame from the first base. The germline V gene encodes CDR1 MGHRA and CDR2 YSYEKL. The data are from a study of stem cell transplantation in POMP-related autoinflammatory disease (dated by TCRdb to the early 2020s). Regarding the research as a whole: The study hypothesized that defective thymoproteasomes impair MHC class I-dependent CD8+ T-cell differentiation and positive selection, skewing the TRB repertoire. Before transplant, CD4+ naive T-cell skewing, low CD8+ T-cell proportions, and reduced T-cell cytokine secretion were observed in patients. High-throughput TRB sequencing assessed how POMP deficiency affects T-cell receptor beta repertoire diversity and CDR3 characteristics. The paper as a whole reports these results and caveats: The number of unique TRB V-J gene pairings was restricted in PRAID patients. PRAID patients trended toward lower TRB diversity and higher clonality across all analyzed T-cell subsets. In PRAID patients, the trend toward lower diversity and increased clonality reached statistical significance only for regulatory T cells.

The library was generated by the immunoSEQ multiplex PCR assay. For the original study's pipeline: Shannon entropy, which takes clonal size distribution into account, was used to quantify repertoire diversity. The Gini-Simpson index (Simpson_1-D) was used to measure inequality of clonotype distribution. TCRdb holds this immuneACCESS table with in-frame rearrangements only. Some clones are missing; in checked studies, unresolved V genes explain under half, and the rest has no known cause. V, J and clone size are those of that table, while D and trimming were read from the DNA. For this sample the table gives more than 25,000 clones, of which around 88% were detected only once. Over 0.6% of the sample is in the top ten clones. The time point label for this specimen denotes: before hematopoietic stem cell transplant. PRAID was a condition in which autoinflammation came alongside prominent immunodeficiency. Before TRB sequencing, the T-cell subsets, namely conventional T cells, CD8+ T cells, regulatory T cells, and T follicular helper cells, were sorted.

Here the sequenced sample was CD4+ T cells from PBMCs, taken before stem cell transplantation. The rearranged chain carries TRBV4-1 and TRBJ1-1, and TRBD1 matches 7 of the central bases. The source is a human donor with POMP-related autoinflammation and immune dysregulation (PRAID). The sequence in DNA is TGCGCCAGCAGCCAAGAACCCGACAGGGTCACGGGGAAAGCTTTCTTT. This gives the protein CASSQEPDRVTGKAFF.